Following are 21 T cell receptor beta chains from one sample sequenced in a study of shared clonotypes between healthy human individuals. Clones were read by immunoSEQ multiplex PCR, and TCRdb kept only the in-frame ones, dropping some. The table has 180,000 or so clones, 85% to 95% seen once. The sample was naive CD4+ T cells sorted from blood. Subset indicated: CD45RA+ positively selected. These receptor sequences come from a woman in her 30s in good health.

V usage is TRBV28 and J usage is TRBJ2-7; 10 nucleotides match TRBD1. The CDR3 runs to 13 residues. The J segment lost 6 bases and the V segment lost 5 bases, leaving 4 bases of the junction unmatched. Germline V gene lookup returns CDR1 MDHEN and CDR2 SYDVKM. This CDR3 is CASSDGQGGEQYF. Here the CDR3 DNA reads TGTGCCAGCAGTGACGGACAGGGGGGCGAGCAGTACTTC.

In DNA, the CDR3 is TGTGCCTGGGATGGGGTGGGGTCCATAAAAGGGGCTGAAGCTTTCTTT. Translation gives CAWDGVGSIKGAEAFF. V and J are TRBV30 and TRBJ1-1, with a possible D match to TRBD1 (5 bases). The V end was cut by 5 bases, the J end by 6 bases, with 25 bases between. The CDR3 has 16 amino acids. The germline gives CDR1 GTSNPN, CDR2 SVGIG (reference sequence).

CDR3 sequence: CASSVHVELFF. The CDR3, as DNA: TGTGCCAGCAGTGTGCACGTGGAGCTGTTTTTT. J is TRBJ2-2 and V is TRBV6-1; D remains ambiguous. Trimming removed 4 bases at V and 10 bases at J, with 7 bases between. The length of the CDR3 is 11 residues. Per the germline V gene, CDR1 is MNHNS and CDR2 is SASEGT.

This sequence joins TRBV6-6 and TRBJ2-2, with D hard to call. Looked up from germline, CDR1 is MNHNY and CDR2 is SVGAGI (reference sequence). The V gene lost 4 bases and the J gene lost 5 bases, with 8 bases spanning the gap. The CDR3 length is 13 residues. The CDR3 spells CASSSTITGELFF. The CDR3 DNA sequence: TGTGCCAGCAGTTCGACAATAACCGGGGAGCTGTTTTTT.

The V call is TRBV5-1, the J call TRBJ1-2, with 8 nucleotides matching TRBD1. Losses at the gene ends were 3 bases for V and 6 bases for J; bases not matched to a gene: 19. Looked up from germline, CDR1 is SGHRS and CDR2 is YFSETQ. The CDR3 extends over 18 amino acids. The CDR3 DNA reads TGCGCCAGCAGCTCCCCCGACAGGGGCTCACTTGACTACCATGGCTACACCTTC. It translates to CASSSPDRGSLDYHGYTF.

This chain links TRBV11-3 with TRBJ2-1; TRBD2 matches 8 bases. J lost 8 bases, V lost 1 base, and 7 bases had no gene match. This CDR3 has 15 residues. Per the germline V gene, CDR1 is SGHNT and CDR2 is YENEEA. CDR3: CASSLAGGRWDEQFF. CDR3 bases: TGTGCCAGCAGCTTAGCGGGAGGGCGTTGGGATGAGCAGTTCTTC.

The rearrangement uses TRBV5-1 and TRBJ2-7; D possibly corresponds to TRBD2 (5 bases). Trimming removed 2 bases at V and 4 bases at J, with 10 bases between. Germline V lookup: CDR1 SGHRS, CDR2 YFSETQ. CDR3 length equals 13 residues. DNA for the CDR3: TGCGCCAGCAGCTTTGAGGGAGAATACGAGCAGTACTTC. Its translation is CASSFEGEYEQYF.

This clone showed up just once. This chain joins TRBV7-9 and TRBJ2-5, with D maybe TRBD1 (5 bases). Trimming removed 5 bases from V and 2 bases from J, with 9 bases in between. The CDR3 is made up of 13 amino acids. The germline V gene encodes CDR1 SEHNR and CDR2 FQNEAQ (reference sequence). The CDR3, as DNA: TGTGCCAGCAGCCCACGACAGCAAGAGACCCAGTACTTC. This codes for CASSPRQQETQYF.

The gene calls are TRBV19 and TRBJ1-1; D is uncertain. CDR1 is LNHDA and CDR2 is SQIVND in the germline V gene (reference sequence). The length of the CDR3 is 12 residues. Trimming pared 8 bases from V and 4 bases from J, leaving 11 bases between. CDR3 coding DNA: TGTGCCAGTGTGTGGGCTCGCACTGAAGCTTTCTTT. This codes for CASVWARTEAFF. Complete variable domain (other parts from reference TRBV19 and TRBJ1-1): DGGITQSPKYLFRKEGQNVTLSCEQNLNHDAMYWYRQDPGQGLRLIYYSQIVNDFQKGDIAEGYSVSREKKESFPLTVTSAQKNPTAFYLCASVWARTEAFFGQGTRLTVV.

This clone showed up just once. This chain uses TRBV6-6 with TRBJ2-7; TRBD1 matches at 7 bases. This CDR3 contains 14 residues. CDR1 MNHNY and CDR2 SVGAGI come from the germline V gene (reference sequence). The J segment lost 3 bases and the V segment lost 2 bases, leaving 4 bases of the junction unmatched. The chain's CDR3 is CASSYKWDSYEQYF. The DNA of the CDR3 is TGTGCCAGCAGTTACAAATGGGACAGCTACGAGCAGTACTTC.

The chain employs TRBV18 and TRBJ2-7; D gene uncertain. CDR1 is KGHSH, CDR2 LQKENI, per germline. This CDR3 has 13 amino acids. Between the trimmed V and J ends, which lost 6 bases and 5 bases, there was a span of 14 bases. This CDR3 is CASSLGPGDEQYF. DNA for the CDR3: TGTGCCAGCTCCCTAGGTCCGGGTGACGAGCAGTACTTC.

The chain uses TRBV7-2 and TRBJ2-7, with 7 bases fitting TRBD1. Per the germline V gene, CDR1 is SGHTA and CDR2 is FQGNSA. V trimming: 5 bases; J trimming: 6 bases; junction bases outside the gene matches: 7. The CDR3 contains 13 residues. CDR3 protein: CASSLARGREQYF. CDR3 sequence (DNA): TGTGCCAGCAGCCTGGCAAGGGGGCGCGAGCAGTACTTC.

This sequence joins TRBV2 and TRBJ1-1; 9 positions match TRBD1. CDR1 is SNHLY and CDR2 is FYNNEI in the germline V gene. CDR3 length: 16 residues. Unmatched junction bases numbered 9, after V lost 3 bases and J lost 4 bases. CDR3 sequence: CASSEPLQGAGTEAFF. CDR3 DNA sequence: TGTGCCAGCAGTGAGCCCCTACAGGGGGCAGGCACTGAAGCTTTCTTT.

There are a few counts of this clone. V is TRBV29-1 and J is TRBJ2-7; 8 nucleotides line up with TRBD2. Per germline, CDR1 SQVTM and CDR2 ANQGSEA. The CDR3 sequence is 13 residues long. J lost 7 bases, V lost 4 bases, and 9 bases had no gene match. The CDR3 sequence is CSVVGSGKVEQYF. The CDR3 bases are TGCAGCGTTGTAGGTAGCGGGAAAGTAGAGCAGTACTTC.

The rearrangement uses TRBV5-1 and TRBJ1-1; D not certain. The length of the CDR3 is 14 residues. Germline CDR1 and CDR2: SGHRS and YFSETQ. V gave up 1 base and J gave up 0 bases, with 7 bases separating them. The CDR3 here is CASSLSGMNTEAFF. The CDR3 DNA reads as TGCGCCAGCAGCTTGTCCGGAATGAACACTGAAGCTTTCTTT.

The chain employs TRBV11-2 and TRBJ2-7, with D possibly being TRBD1 (5 bases). V was pared by 4 bases and J by 2 bases, with 15 bases between. There are 15 residues in the CDR3. CDR1 SGHAT and CDR2 FQNNGV come from the germline V gene. The CDR3 reads CASSSWTKTTYEQYF. The CDR3 bases are TGTGCCAGCAGCTCCTGGACAAAGACAACCTACGAGCAGTACTTC.

The chain joins TRBV6-6 to TRBJ2-7, with D maybe TRBD2 (6 bases). V lost 6 bases to trimming and J lost 3 bases, with 18 bases between them. Germline V lookup: CDR1 MNHNY, CDR2 SVGAGI (reference sequence). The CDR3 runs 15 residues. The CDR3 nucleotides read TGTGCCAGCAGCCGTTACCCCGGGGGAGACTACGAGCAGTACTTC. Translated: CASSRYPGGDYEQYF.

This clone was detected a few times. Other DNA sequences of this sample code for an identical CDR3. The chain has TRBV19 and TRBJ1-5; D remains unclear. CDR1 is LNHDA, CDR2 SQIVND, per germline (reference sequence). This CDR3 contains 13 residues. Trimming took 2 bases from V and 5 from J, leaving 7 bases between them. CDR3 sequence (DNA): TGTGCCAGTAGTATATGGGGTGATCAGCCCCAGCATTTT. As protein: CASSIWGDQPQHF.

The V and J genes are TRBV28 and TRBJ1-1; perhaps TRBD1 as D (6 bases). Trimming removed 7 bases at V and 8 bases at J, with 17 bases between. Germline loops: CDR1 MDHEN, CDR2 SYDVKM. The CDR3 length is 13 residues. The CDR3 here is CASKTTGRGEAFF. Written as DNA, the CDR3 is TGTGCCAGCAAAACCACAGGGAGAGGCGAAGCTTTCTTT.

The chain combines TRBV23-1 with TRBJ2-5; D remains unclear. TRBV23-1 is an open reading frame, and its role is uncertain. The CDR3 is 13 residues long. The germline V and J ends were trimmed by 8 bases and 1 base, with 11 bases remaining between them. CDR3 in DNA: TGCGCCAGCCCCAAAAGTCTCCAAGAGACCCAGTACTTC. Its translation: CASPKSLQETQYF.

The chain links TRBV10-3 to TRBJ2-7; a possible D gene is TRBD2 (6 bases). Trimming removed 10 bases from V and 6 bases from J, with 19 bases in between. The germline gives CDR1 ENHRY, CDR2 SYGVKD. The CDR3 contains 13 residues. The DNA for the CDR3 is TGTGCCACCTTGACGGCGGGATCGTCCGAGCAGTACTTC. Encoded protein: CATLTAGSSEQYF.